Listed here is a single T cell receptor (beta chain). The data were taken from a study of T cell responses to AZD1222 COVID-19 vaccine. Produced via immunoSEQ multiplex PCR; TCRdb's table is partial and in-frame only. This sample has fewer than 150,000 clones, with around nine tenths found just once. Germline lookup yields CDR1 DFQATT and CDR2 SNEGSKA (reference sequence). This CDR3 is 11 amino acids long. Trimming stripped 6 bases from V and 11 bases from J, with 16 bases between. Sequencing was performed on peripheral blood, taken on day 0 of AZD1222 vaccination. The rearrangement joins TRBV20-1 to TRBJ1-1; no clear D gene. This receptor was obtained from an adult in good health. The CDR3 sequence: CSARNGVQAFF. CDR3 nucleotide sequence: TGCAGTGCCCGCAACGGGGTTCAGGCTTTCTTT.